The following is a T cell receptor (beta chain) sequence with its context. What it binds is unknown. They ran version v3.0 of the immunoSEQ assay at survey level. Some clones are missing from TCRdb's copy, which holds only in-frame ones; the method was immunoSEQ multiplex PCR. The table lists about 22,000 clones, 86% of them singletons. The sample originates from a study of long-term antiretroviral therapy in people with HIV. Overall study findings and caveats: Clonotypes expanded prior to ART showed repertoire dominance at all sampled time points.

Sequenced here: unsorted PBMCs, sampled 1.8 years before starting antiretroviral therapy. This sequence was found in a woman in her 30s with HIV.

CDR3 sequence: CASSEARLGNTIYF. CDR3 DNA sequence: TGTGCCAGCAGTGAAGCGCGGTTAGGAAACACCATATATTTT. V is TRBV2 and J is TRBJ1-3, with D hard to call. V gave up 0 bases and J gave up 4 bases, with 7 bases separating them. This CDR3 has 14 amino acids. Germline V CDR1 and CDR2: SNHLY, FYNNEI. Complete variable domain (other parts from reference TRBV2 and TRBJ1-3): EPEVTQTPSHQVTQMGQEVILRCVPISNHLYFYWYRQILGQKVEFLVSFYNNEISEKSEIFDDQFSVERPDGSNFTLKIRSTKLEDSAMYFCASSEARLGNTIYFGEGSWLTVV.